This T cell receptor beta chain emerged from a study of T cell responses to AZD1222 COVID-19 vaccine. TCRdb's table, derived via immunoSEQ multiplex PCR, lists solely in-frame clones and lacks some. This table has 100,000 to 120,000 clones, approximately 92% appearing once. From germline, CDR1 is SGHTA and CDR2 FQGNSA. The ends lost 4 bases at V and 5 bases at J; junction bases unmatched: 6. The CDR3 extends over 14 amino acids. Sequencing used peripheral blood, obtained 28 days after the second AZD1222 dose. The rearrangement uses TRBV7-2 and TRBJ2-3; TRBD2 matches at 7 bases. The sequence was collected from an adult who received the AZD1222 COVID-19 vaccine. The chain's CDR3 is CASSSGLEIDTQYF. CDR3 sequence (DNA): TGTGCCAGCAGCTCCGGACTAGAGATAGATACGCAGTATTTT.